This passage covers 28 T cell receptor beta chains from one sample sequenced in a study of blood T cell repertoires in COVID-19. The assay was immunoSEQ multiplex PCR, and TCRdb's table has in-frame clones only and misses some. The sample lists roughly 97,000 clones, 80% to 90% occurring once. The sequenced material came from peripheral blood. The source of these receptors is a man between 60 and 75 years old with acute or convalescent COVID-19.

The chain couples TRBV27 to TRBJ2-1, with 10 bases identical to TRBD2. The CDR3 has 17 amino acids. The V and J ends lost 5 bases and 0 bases, in that order; junction bases with no gene match: 7. CDR1 is MNHEY, CDR2 SMNVEV, per germline (reference sequence). CDR3 DNA sequence: TGTGCCAGCAGTGTCCTAGCGGGAGTTTCCTCCTACAATGAGCAGTTCTTC. Amino acids: CASSVLAGVSSYNEQFF.

The chain employs TRBV10-3 and TRBJ1-2; 9 bases align to TRBD1. The CDR3 covers 13 residues. Germline loops: CDR1 ENHRY, CDR2 SYGVKD. Trimming removed 10 bases from V and 2 bases from J; junction bases left unmatched: 5. The DNA for the CDR3 is TGTGCCACTTTACAGGGGGCCAACTATGGCTACACCTTC. This codes for CATLQGANYGYTF.

The V gene is TRBV10-2, the J gene TRBJ2-3; 11 nucleotides align to TRBD2. CDR1 WSHSY and CDR2 SAAADI come from the germline V gene. CDR3 length: 16 residues. Trimming at V came to 7 bases and at J to 0 bases, leaving 6 bases not matched to a gene. CDR3 nucleotides: TGCGCCAGCAAATCACTAGCGGGGGCTAGCACAGATACGCAGTATTTT. It translates to CASKSLAGASTDTQYF.

The V gene is TRBV7-3, the J gene TRBJ2-1; 7 bases align to TRBD2. Trimming cost V 2 bases and J 4 bases; bases outside gene matches: 14. This CDR3 has 18 amino acids. From germline, CDR1 is SGHTA and CDR2 FQGTGA. CDR3 sequence reads: CASSLDHLEASGYNEQFF. The CDR3 DNA reads TGTGCCAGCAGCTTAGACCACCTCGAGGCTAGCGGTTACAATGAGCAGTTCTTC.

The rearrangement joins TRBV19 to TRBJ2-1; possible D gene TRBD2, 5 bases. Trimming removed 3 bases from V and 3 bases from J, with 15 bases in between. Per germline, CDR1 LNHDA and CDR2 SQIVND (reference sequence). This CDR3 spans 16 amino acids. The CDR3 reads CASSMSVTSVYNEQFF. The CDR3 DNA reads TGTGCCAGTAGTATGTCGGTTACTAGTGTCTACAATGAGCAGTTCTTC.

The rearrangement uses TRBV28 and TRBJ1-5; 8 bases map to TRBD1. Germline V gene lookup returns CDR1 MDHEN and CDR2 SYDVKM. CDR3 length: 15 amino acids. Losses at the gene ends were 4 bases for V and 6 bases for J; bases not matched to a gene: 8. The CDR3 here is CASSSFRGLGQPQHF. As DNA, the CDR3 is TGTGCCAGCAGTTCCTTCAGGGGGCTGGGTCAGCCCCAGCATTTT.

The chain links TRBV28 to TRBJ2-3; D is perhaps TRBD2 (6 bases). Trimming removed 3 bases from V and 6 bases from J, with 13 bases in between. The CDR3 sequence is 14 residues long. The germline gives CDR1 MDHEN, CDR2 SYDVKM. The CDR3 sequence is CASSFAGKGDTQYF. The CDR3, as DNA: TGTGCCAGCAGTTTCGCGGGGAAAGGCGATACGCAGTATTTT.

DNA of the CDR3: TGTGCCAGCAGGGATGCGGGAGGGCGGAACACCGGGGAGCTGTTTTTT. It yields the protein CASRDAGGRNTGELFF. V gene TRBV28 combines with J gene TRBJ2-2, with 9 bases lining up with TRBD2. CDR1 MDHEN and CDR2 SYDVKM come from the germline V gene. This CDR3 comprises 16 residues. The V and J ends lost 6 bases and 1 base, in that order; junction bases with no gene match: 6.

This rearrangement joins TRBV7-9 to TRBJ1-1, with D uncertain. The V and J ends lost 3 bases and 4 bases respectively, with 6 bases between them. Germline CDR1 and CDR2: SEHNR and FQNEAQ (reference sequence). The CDR3 spans 12 residues. CDR3 in DNA: TGTGCCAGCAGCTTTTCAGGCACTGAAGCTTTCTTT. Amino acid sequence: CASSFSGTEAFF.

This chain links TRBV7-6 with TRBJ2-7; TRBD1 agrees at 9 bases. Germline-derived CDR1 and CDR2 are SGHVS and FNYEAQ. The CDR3 is 14 residues long. Germline trimming cut 5 bases from V and 4 bases from J; bases unmatched to any gene: 6. The CDR3 DNA reads as TGTGCCAGCAGCCGGGACAGGGATAGATACGAGCAGTACTTC. This gives the protein CASSRDRDRYEQYF. The full variable domain, in which reference TRBV7-6 and TRBJ2-7 provide the parts outside the CDR3, is GAGVSQSPRYKVTKRGQDVALRCDPISGHVSLYWYRQALGQGPEFLTYFNYEAQQDKSGLPNDRFSAERPEGSISTLTIQRTEQRDSAMYRCASSRDRDRYEQYFGPGTRLTVT.

The V gene is TRBV4-3, the J gene TRBJ2-3; 7 bases agree with TRBD2. V gave up 0 bases and J gave up 6 bases; unmatched junction bases: 21. The CDR3 has 20 amino acids. Germline loops: CDR1 LGHNA, CDR2 YSLEER. The CDR3 loop reads CASSQERILRRERRRDTQYF. CDR3 DNA sequence: TGCGCCAGCAGCCAAGAAAGGATATTAAGGCGGGAGAGGCGCAGGGATACGCAGTATTTT.

This clone has a single count. The chain links TRBV5-1 to TRBJ1-2; a possible D gene is TRBD1 (6 bases). CDR3 length: 15 residues. Per the germline V gene, CDR1 is SGHRS and CDR2 is YFSETQ. V was clipped by 4 bases and J by 2 bases, with 15 bases between them. The CDR3 sequence: CASSAQGFGNYGYTF. The CDR3 region has the DNA TGCGCCAGCAGCGCACAGGGTTTTGGCAACTATGGCTACACCTTC.

To note about this clone: The sample carries other DNA sequences with the same CDR3. The rearrangement joins TRBV7-2 to TRBJ2-5; 10 bases agree with TRBD2. The germline CDR1 and CDR2 sequences are SGHTA and FQGNSA. This CDR3 is built from 15 residues. Unmatched junction bases numbered 2, after V lost 2 bases and J lost 2 bases. CDR3 nucleotide sequence: TGTGCCAGCAGCTTATCGACTAGCGGGCAAGAGACCCAGTACTTC. Translating gives CASSLSTSGQETQYF.

This chain links TRBV4-3 with TRBJ2-7, with no clear D. This CDR3 spans 16 amino acids. V lost 0 bases, J lost 0 bases, and 12 bases lay in between. CDR1 is LGHNA and CDR2 is YSLEER in the germline V gene. The CDR3 sequence is CASSQDSRGSSYEQYF. CDR3 in DNA: TGCGCCAGCAGCCAAGATTCGAGAGGAAGCTCCTACGAGCAGTACTTC.

J is TRBJ2-1 and V is TRBV6-6; maybe TRBD1 (6 bases). The CDR3 loop spans 13 amino acids. The V end was cut by 10 bases, the J end by 10 bases, with 20 bases between. Per the germline V gene, CDR1 is MNHNY and CDR2 is SVGAGI (reference sequence). The chain's CDR3 is CATNGQIVEEQFF. Written as DNA, the CDR3 is TGTGCCACCAATGGACAGATCGTGGAGGAGCAGTTCTTC.

The chain joins TRBV10-2 to TRBJ1-5; D is perhaps TRBD1 (5 bases). Looked up from germline, CDR1 is WSHSY and CDR2 is SAAADI. The CDR3 has 14 amino acids. With 7 bases removed from V and 0 bases from J, the gap between germline ends came to 10 bases. CDR3 protein: CASTPTDSNQPQHF. CDR3 nucleotides: TGCGCCAGCACCCCGACAGATAGCAATCAGCCCCAGCATTTT.

This rearrangement joins TRBV28 to TRBJ2-5; 12 bases line up with TRBD2. The CDR3 totals 18 residues. Germline values: CDR1 MDHEN, CDR2 SYDVKM. Trimming at V came to 0 bases and at J to 4 bases, leaving 9 bases not matched to a gene. CDR3 loop: CASSLWQGALAGGETQYF. The DNA of the CDR3 is TGTGCCAGCAGTTTATGGCAAGGAGCACTAGCGGGAGGAGAGACCCAGTACTTC.

This sequence joins TRBV7-9 and TRBJ1-6; D ambiguous. This CDR3 comprises 14 residues. V was pared by 5 bases and J by 10 bases, with 15 bases between. The germline CDR1 and CDR2 sequences are SEHNR and FQNEAQ (reference sequence). Here the CDR3 reads CASSPIREVSPLHF. The CDR3 DNA sequence: TGTGCCAGCAGCCCCATCCGTGAGGTCTCACCCCTCCACTTT.

The chain recombines TRBV7-2 with TRBJ1-4; 9 positions match TRBD1. J lost 8 bases, V lost 7 bases, and 17 bases had no gene match. Germline CDR1 SGHTA, CDR2 FQGNSA. The CDR3 sequence is 17 residues long. CDR3 in amino acids: CASIPRDREGLREKLFF. In DNA, the CDR3 is TGTGCCAGCATCCCCCGGGACAGGGAAGGATTAAGGGAAAAACTGTTTTTT.

V and J are TRBV19 and TRBJ2-1; TRBD1 matches 7 bases. The germline CDR1 and CDR2 sequences are LNHDA and SQIVND (reference sequence). Trimming removed 5 bases from V and 7 bases from J; junction bases left unmatched: 5. This CDR3 contains 13 residues. CDR3 nucleotides: TGTGCCAGTAGTGGACAGGTGCGGAATGAGCAGTTCTTC. This gives the protein CASSGQVRNEQFF. The variable domain in full, completed from reference TRBV19 and TRBJ2-1, reads DGGITQSPKYLFRKEGQNVTLSCEQNLNHDAMYWYRQDPGQGLRLIYYSQIVNDFQKGDIAEGYSVSREKKESFPLTVTSAQKNPTAFYLCASSGQVRNEQFFGPGTRLTVL.

The rearrangement uses TRBV5-1 and TRBJ2-2, with 9 bases that match TRBD1. CDR1 and CDR2 from the germline V gene are SGHRS and YFSETQ. V lost 3 bases to trimming and J lost 5 bases; unmatched junction nucleotides: 5. The CDR3 length is 15 residues. CDR3 in amino acids: CASSSTGTGTGELFF. DNA for the CDR3: TGCGCCAGCAGCTCCACCGGGACAGGGACCGGGGAGCTGTTTTTT.

J is TRBJ2-3 and V is TRBV4-2; a weak D match, TRBD1 (7 bases). The V end was cut by 0 bases, the J end by 3 bases, with 13 bases between. The CDR3 totals 16 residues. Germline CDR1 and CDR2: LGHNA and YNFKEQ. The CDR3: CASSQERTGGTDTQYF. The CDR3 bases are TGTGCCAGCAGCCAAGAGAGGACAGGAGGGACAGATACGCAGTATTTT.

This clone has only a few counts. The chain combines TRBV7-2 with TRBJ2-5, with a weak D call TRBD1 (6 bases). CDR1 is SGHTA, CDR2 FQGNSA, per germline. The V gene lost 5 bases and the J gene lost 10 bases, with 17 bases spanning the gap. The CDR3 extends over 13 amino acids. The CDR3 loop reads CASSRDILWGQYF. The DNA for the CDR3 is TGTGCCAGCAGCCGGGACATCTTATGGGGCCAGTACTTC. The full variable domain, rest sourced from reference TRBV7-2 and TRBJ2-5, is GAGVSQSPSNKVTEKGKDVELRCDPISGHTALYWYRQSLGQGLEFLIYFQGNSAPDKSGLPSDRFSAERTGGSVSTLTIQRTQQEDSAVYLCASSRDILWGQYFGPGTRLLVL.

The chain has TRBV7-6 and TRBJ2-1; tentatively, D is TRBD1 (5 bases). Germline-derived CDR1 and CDR2 are SGHVS and FNYEAQ. This CDR3 spans 15 amino acids. V was clipped by 4 bases and J by 0 bases, with 10 bases between them. CDR3 sequence (DNA): TGTGCCAGCAGCTCGACAGTTAACTCCTACAATGAGCAGTTCTTC. Translation gives CASSSTVNSYNEQFF.

The V and J genes are TRBV9 and TRBJ2-7; possible D gene TRBD1, 6 bases. This CDR3 contains 13 residues. Trimming pared 0 bases from V and 2 bases from J, leaving 6 bases between. Germline V lookup: CDR1 SGDLS, CDR2 YYNGEE. The CDR3 nucleotides read TGTGCCAGCAGCGTAGGGGGGCCCTACGAGCAGTACTTC. Encoded protein: CASSVGGPYEQYF.

The chain carries TRBV7-3 and TRBJ1-2; 11 bases agree with TRBD1. CDR1 and CDR2 (germline): SGHTA, FQGTGA. The CDR3 covers 14 residues. Unmatched junction bases numbered 3, after V lost 5 bases and J lost 4 bases. The CDR3: CASSMGQGVYGYTF. CDR3 bases: TGTGCCAGCAGCATGGGACAGGGGGTCTATGGCTACACCTTC.

This rearrangement joins TRBV5-1 to TRBJ2-3, with 11 bases matching TRBD2. Germline lookup yields CDR1 SGHRS and CDR2 YFSETQ. The CDR3 totals 15 residues. V shed 4 bases and J 4 bases; nucleotides not matched to a gene: 5. The CDR3 sequence is CASSPSGRLSDTQYF. Here the CDR3 DNA reads TGCGCCAGCAGCCCTAGCGGGAGGCTCTCAGATACGCAGTATTTT.

V and J are TRBV5-1 and TRBJ1-6; 7 bases are shared with TRBD1. Germline-derived CDR1 and CDR2 are SGHRS and YFSETQ. With 7 bases clipped from V and 10 bases from J, the junction kept 11 bases outside the gene matches. The CDR3 is 14 amino acids. The CDR3: CASAQGVLSSPLHF. The CDR3 DNA reads as TGCGCCAGCGCTCAGGGGGTACTTTCCTCACCCCTCCACTTT. The variable domain in full, with the rest retrieved from reference TRBV5-1 and TRBJ1-6, is KAGVTQTPRYLIKTRGQQVTLSCSPISGHRSVSWYQQTPGQGLQFLFEYFSETQRNKGNFPGRFSGRQFSNSRSEMNVSTLELGDSALYLCASAQGVLSSPLHFGNGTRLTVT.